This T cell receptor beta chain was identified during a study of control samples from healthy donors and cancer patients. Germline-derived CDR1 and CDR2 are SGHTA and FQGTGA. Germline trimming cut 6 bases from V and 5 bases from J; bases unmatched to any gene: 7. This CDR3 is built from 13 residues. The data were produced by immunoSEQ multiplex PCR, yet TCRdb's version contains in-frame clones alone and is incomplete. This table has about 72,000 clones, 85% to 95% appearing once. The specimen sequenced was blood. This sequence was found in an older woman in good health. The rearrangement joins TRBV7-3 to TRBJ2-7; 7 bases agree with TRBD1. The CDR3, as DNA: TGTGCCAGCAGTTTTAAGGGGGCCGACGAGCAGTACTTC. Translating it yields CASSFKGADEQYF.